This passage covers 28 T cell receptor beta chains from one sample sequenced in a study of CD8+ T cells in alopecia areata. Extracted from the samples, RNA was reverse transcribed into cDNA to serve as the sequencing template. The method was immunoSEQ multiplex PCR; TCRdb's version includes in-frame clones alone and lacks a portion of them. This sample comprises around 110,000 clones, none seen once only. The sample consisted of lesional skin. These receptors were collected from a C3H/HeJ mouse with alopecia areata. The strain's MHC haplotype is H2-k.

This clone has just a few counts. These gene names are mouse names. The read gets to within 4 residues of the CDR3 end, and the germline J gene fills in the rest. The chain employs TRBV13-3 and TRBJ2-3; 14 bases fit TRBD2. The CDR3 has 18 amino acids. V was clipped by 1 base and J by 1 base; unmatched bases: 5. The germline CDR1 and CDR2 sequences are NNHDY and SYVADS. The CDR3 loop is CASSDKGLGGLGAETLYF. The sequenced part of the CDR3 DNA is TGTGCCAGCAGTGATAAGGGACTGGGGGGGCTGGGTGCAGAA.

As concerns this clone: Mouse gene names apply. Read coverage stops 4 residues before the CDR3 terminus; the germline J gene supplies the remainder. The chain uses TRBV31 and TRBJ2-7, with 8 bases fitting TRBD1. Germline values: CDR1 GKSSPN, CDR2 SITVG. Trimming took 3 bases from V and 0 from J; bases not matched to a gene: 4. The CDR3 consists of 14 residues. The DNA read from the CDR3 is TGTGCCTGGAGGACAGGGGAGGACTCCTAT. Protein: CAWRTGEDSY. The full CDR3 protein is CAWRTGEDSYEQYF.

Note on this clone: Gene names and germline refer to mouse. The read terminates 4 residues ahead of where the CDR3 ends, so the germline J gene completes it. This rearrangement joins TRBV13-3 to TRBJ1-1, with D possibly TRBD1 on 6 matching bases. The length of the CDR3 is 14 residues. Trimming cost V 3 bases and J 4 bases, with 13 bases left between them. Per the germline V gene, CDR1 is NNHDY and CDR2 is SYVADS. Partial CDR3 DNA: TGTGCCAGCAGTGCCCTTGACAGGTTCACA. This translates into CASSALDRFT. The whole CDR3 region reads CASSALDRFTEVFF.

Note on this clone: Gene and germline names: mouse. The CDR3 end falls 4 residues outside the read, so it is completed with the germline J gene. This chain joins TRBV13-3 and TRBJ2-1, with TRBD1 identical over 12 bases. The length of the CDR3 is 15 residues. V dropped 5 bases and J dropped 5; count of bases not matched to a gene: 5. Germline loops: CDR1 NNHDY, CDR2 SYVADS. The CDR3 spells CASSSGTGGHAEQFF. The CDR3 bases that were read are TGTGCCAGCAGCTCCGGGACAGGGGGCCATGCT.

A word on this clone: Gene names denote mouse genes. The read ends 4 residues before the CDR3 terminus; that terminus is restored from the germline J gene. The chain combines TRBV1 with TRBJ1-1; TRBD1 matches at 7 bases. The CDR3 contains 12 residues. Germline-derived CDR1 and CDR2 are NSQYPW and LRSPGD (reference sequence). CDR3 region: CTCSEGGSEVFF. The covered CDR3 bases are TGCACCTGCAGTGAAGGGGGCTCA.

Comment on this clone: Mouse germline and gene names are used. The DNA ends 4 residues before the CDR3 does, and the rest of the CDR3 is filled in from the germline J gene. The chain combines TRBV19 with TRBJ2-3, with 7 bases aligning to TRBD1. After removal of 1 base from V and 1 base from J, the junction contained 3 bases not matched to a gene. Germline assignment: CDR1 FNHDT and CDR2 SITEND (reference sequence). The CDR3 covers 15 residues. The part of the CDR3 DNA that was read is TGTGCCAGCAGTATAACAGGGGTTGGTGCAGAA. It yields the protein CASSITGVGAE. The CDR3 as a whole reads CASSITGVGAETLYF.

This clone showed up just a few times. Genes and germline come from the mouse. The read comes to an end 4 residues before the CDR3 does, leaving the germline J gene to fill in the end. The chain couples TRBV1 to TRBJ2-5, with D perhaps TRBD1 or TRBD2 (7 bases each). Germline assignment: CDR1 NSQYPW and CDR2 LRSPGD (reference sequence). This CDR3 is 16 amino acids long. The CDR3: CTCSADRGAAMDTQYF. The CDR3 bases that were read are TGCACCTGCAGTGCAGACAGGGGGGCGGCGATGGAC.

Of note for this clone: Each gene name is a mouse one. The CDR3 end falls 4 residues outside the read, so it is completed with the germline J gene. The chain recombines TRBV13-3 with TRBJ2-5; 11 bases map to TRBD2. In germline, CDR1 is NNHDY, CDR2 SYVADS. The CDR3 is 15 amino acids. V lost 4 bases, J lost 3 bases, and 4 bases stayed unmatched. CDR3: CASSTGGARQDTQYF. The DNA read from the CDR3 is TGTGCCAGCAGTACTGGGGGGGCGCGGCAAGAC.

This clone was observed at least ten times. Germline and genes: mouse. The read is 4 residues too short to cover the CDR3 end, so that end is filled in from the germline J gene. The chain recombines TRBV1 with TRBJ1-4; 8 bases are shared with TRBD1. The J segment lost 3 bases and the V segment lost 1 base, leaving 4 bases of the junction unmatched. CDR1 is NSQYPW, CDR2 LRSPGD, per germline (reference sequence). The CDR3 loop spans 16 amino acids. The CDR3 bases that were read are TGCACCTGCAGTGCAGTCCGACAGGGGACCAACGAA. Its protein is CTCSAVRQGTNE. The full CDR3 is CTCSAVRQGTNERLFF.

Concerning this clone itself: Mouse germline and gene names are used. The observed sequence ends 4 residues before the CDR3 terminus, with the missing tail filled in from the germline J gene. The chain employs TRBV19 and TRBJ2-1; 10 positions match TRBD2. The CDR3 sequence is 15 residues long. V gave up 3 bases and J gave up 4 bases; unmatched junction bases: 4. Germline values: CDR1 FNHDT, CDR2 SITEND (reference sequence). Here the CDR3 reads CASSTYWGGYAEQFF. The part of the CDR3 DNA that was read is TGTGCCAGCAGTACTTACTGGGGGGGGTATGCT.

This clone turned up a few times. DNA and listed protein disagree at residue 13, so the protein shown here was translated from the DNA. Gene names are mouse gene names. The read ends 3 residues before the CDR3 terminus; that terminus is restored from the germline J gene. V usage is TRBV1 and J usage is TRBJ1-6; 7 nucleotides line up with TRBD1. TRBJ1-6 is sorted into the ORF group, with uncertain function. This CDR3 is 16 amino acids long. The germline CDR1 and CDR2 sequences are NSQYPW and LRSPGD (reference sequence). With 0 bases clipped from V and 4 bases from J, the junction kept 3 bases outside the gene matches. The CDR3 region is CTCSAEGQNYNSPLYF. The CDR3 DNA, read in part, is TGCACCTGCAGTGCAGAGGGACAGAATTATAATTCGCCC.

This clone was seen a handful of times. The listed genes are named as in mouse. The sequenced part of the CDR3 DNA is TGCACCTGCAGTGCAGACGGGGGGCCTAACCAAGAC. This sequence encodes CTCSADGGPNQD. The CDR3 in full is CTCSADGGPNQDTQYF. V is TRBV1 and J is TRBJ2-5; D perhaps matches TRBD2 (7 bases). The read gets to within 4 residues of the CDR3 end, and the germline J gene fills in the rest. This CDR3 region has 16 residues. Germline-derived CDR1 and CDR2 are NSQYPW and LRSPGD (reference sequence). V lost 0 bases, J lost 0 bases, and 10 bases lay in between.

In the case of this clone: All gene names here are mouse names. The read comes to an end 4 residues before the CDR3 does, leaving the germline J gene to fill in the end. The rearrangement joins TRBV1 to TRBJ2-4, with 9 positions matching TRBD2. J gave up 3 bases and V 3 bases, and 7 bases lay outside the gene matches. This CDR3 is built from 16 residues. The germline V gene encodes CDR1 NSQYPW and CDR2 LRSPGD (reference sequence). CDR3 in amino acids: CTCSASDWGRQNTLYF. CDR3 DNA (partial): TGCACCTGCAGTGCCTCGGACTGGGGACGGCAAAAC.

Comments on this clone: Gene labels here are mouse ones. Coverage ceases 4 residues before the CDR3 finishes, and the germline J gene fills in the end. This chain joins TRBV1 and TRBJ2-1; perhaps TRBD1 as D (6 bases). CDR3 length: 16 amino acids. Germline CDR1 and CDR2: NSQYPW and LRSPGD (reference sequence). V was pared by 1 base and J by 2 bases, with 12 bases between. CDR3 bases read: TGCACCTGCAGTGCAGGGGGCACAGGGTACTATGCT. It encodes CTCSAGGTGYYA. The CDR3 as a whole reads CTCSAGGTGYYAEQFF.

This clone has a handful of counts. Mouse names are used for the genes. The observed sequence ends 4 residues before the CDR3 terminus, with the missing tail filled in from the germline J gene. This chain links TRBV19 with TRBJ2-7; weak D call: TRBD1 (6 bases). CDR3 length: 13 amino acids. CDR1 and CDR2 from the germline V gene are FNHDT and SITEND (reference sequence). Trimming pared 7 bases from V and 0 bases from J, leaving 11 bases between. The CDR3 spells CASGGTPSYEQYF. The sequenced CDR3 bases are TGTGCCAGCGGCGGGACACCCTCCTAT.

A note on this clone: The listed genes are named as in mouse. CDR3 DNA, as far as it was read: TGTGCCAGCGGTGATGCAGGGGGCTCC. Translated, it gives CASGDAGGS. The whole CDR3 sequence is CASGDAGGSDYTF. The chain links TRBV13-2 to TRBJ1-2; 7 bases are a match to TRBD1. The missing CDR3 end, 4 residues past where the read stops, is filled in from the germline J gene. Germline trimming cut 0 bases from V and 4 bases from J; bases unmatched to any gene: 0. CDR3 length equals 13 residues. CDR1 NNHNN and CDR2 SYGAGS come from the germline V gene (reference sequence).

This clone was found a few times. Mouse gene names apply. The read ends 4 residues before the CDR3 terminus; that terminus is restored from the germline J gene. J is TRBJ2-4 and V is TRBV1, with 8 bases that match TRBD1. In germline, CDR1 is NSQYPW, CDR2 LRSPGD (reference sequence). This CDR3 has 16 amino acids. CDR3 sequence reads: CTCSADPGGGENTLYF. The CDR3 DNA, read in part, is TGCACCTGCAGTGCAGATCCAGGGGGCGGAGAAAAC. The full variable domain, with the rest looked up from reference TRBV1 and TRBJ2-4, is VTLLEQNPRWRLVPRGQAVNLRCILKNSQYPWMSWYQQDLQKQLQWLFTLRSPGDKEVKSLPGADYLATRVTDTELRLQVANMSQGRTLYCTCSADPGGGENTLYFGAGTRLSVL.

For this clone: Genes and germline come from the mouse. The read terminates 4 residues ahead of where the CDR3 ends, so the germline J gene completes it. The same CDR3 also results from other DNA sequences found in this sample. The chain links TRBV1 to TRBJ2-3; TRBD1 matches 10 bases. This CDR3 is built from 14 residues. Trimming cost V 6 bases and J 1 base; bases outside gene matches: 1. Germline loops: CDR1 NSQYPW, CDR2 LRSPGD (reference sequence). The sequenced part of the CDR3 DNA is TGCACCTGCAGAGACAGGGGGCGTGCAGAA. Translated: CTCRDRGRAE. The full-length CDR3 reads as CTCRDRGRAETLYF.

This clone was recorded a few times. Mouse germline and gene names are used. Read data end 4 residues before the CDR3 end; the end is taken from the germline J gene. This chain joins TRBV14 and TRBJ1-1; tentative D call: TRBD1 (6 bases). This CDR3 comprises 14 residues. Per the germline V gene, CDR1 is SGHDT and CDR2 is FRDEAV. The chain's CDR3 is CASSLGLGGGEVFF. CDR3 DNA (partial): TGTGCCAGCAGTTTAGGCTTGGGGGGCGGA.

This clone was seen at least ten times. All gene names here are mouse names. The read terminates 4 residues ahead of where the CDR3 ends, so the germline J gene completes it. The chain uses TRBV13-3 and TRBJ2-2, with a possible D match to TRBD2 (6 bases). Trimming removed 1 base from V and 2 bases from J, with 12 bases in between. Germline loops: CDR1 NNHDY, CDR2 SYVADS. This CDR3 is 16 amino acids long. The covered CDR3 bases are TGTGCCAGCAGTGATAATGGGGGATGGAACACCGGG. Translating gives CASSDNGGWNTG. The CDR3 as a whole reads CASSDNGGWNTGQLYF. Together with reference TRBV13-3 and TRBJ2-2, the CDR3 gives the full variable domain: EAAVTQSPRSKVAVTGGKVTLSCHQTNNHDYMYWYRQDTGHGLRLIHYSYVADSTEKGDIPDGYKASRPSQENFSLILELASLSQTAVYFCASSDNGGWNTGQLYFGEGSKLTVL.

Comments on this clone: The gene names given are mouse names. Read coverage stops 4 residues before the CDR3 terminus; the germline J gene supplies the remainder. The chain recombines TRBV5 with TRBJ2-1; the D is unclear. The CDR3 consists of 14 residues. The germline V gene encodes CDR1 LGHNA and CDR2 YNLKQL (reference sequence). The germline V and J ends were trimmed by 4 bases and 0 bases, with 7 bases remaining between them. Partial CDR3 DNA: TGTGCCAGCAGCCCTACAGATAACTATGCT. Protein sequence: CASSPTDNYA. The whole CDR3 reads CASSPTDNYAEQFF.

This clone was counted many times. Here the gene names and germline are mouse. The CDR3 end lies 4 residues beyond the end of the read and is filled in from the germline J gene. This sequence joins TRBV13-3 and TRBJ2-5; 11 positions match TRBD2. This CDR3 region has 17 residues. V lost 3 bases, J lost 0 bases, and 6 bases stayed unmatched. Germline V gene data show CDR1 as NNHDY and CDR2 as SYVADS. The CDR3 bases that were read are TGTGCCAGCAGTGTCCGGGACTGGGGGATTAACCAAGAC. This codes for CASSVRDWGINQD. From start to end, the CDR3 is CASSVRDWGINQDTQYF.

This clone has just a few counts. Gene names and germline match the mouse. The CDR3 end falls 4 residues outside the read, so it is completed with the germline J gene. The rearrangement joins TRBV1 to TRBJ1-2; D may be TRBD1 (5 bases). Germline loops: CDR1 NSQYPW, CDR2 LRSPGD (reference sequence). The V end was cut by 0 bases, the J end by 3 bases, with 14 bases between. There are 16 residues in the CDR3. CDR3 residues: CTCSADKAGKDSDYTF. The DNA read from the CDR3 is TGCACCTGCAGTGCAGATAAAGCAGGGAAGGACTCC.

This clone was detected only a few times. Genes here carry mouse names. The read is 4 residues too short to cover the CDR3 end, so that end is filled in from the germline J gene. The V gene is TRBV1, the J gene TRBJ2-5; 7 bases align to TRBD2. CDR1 and CDR2 (germline): NSQYPW, LRSPGD (reference sequence). CDR3 size: 16 residues. The DNA read from the CDR3 is TGCACCTGCAGTGCAGAGGGCCTGGGGGAAGAGGAC. It specifies CTCSAEGLGEED. The CDR3 in its entirety is CTCSAEGLGEEDTQYF.

This clone was found a few times. The listed genes are named as in mouse. Read coverage stops 4 residues before the CDR3 terminus; the germline J gene supplies the remainder. The chain is built from TRBV1 and TRBJ2-3; D perhaps matches TRBD2 (6 bases). The CDR3 length is 15 residues. Germline loops: CDR1 NSQYPW, CDR2 LRSPGD (reference sequence). V gave up 0 bases and J gave up 3 bases, with 10 bases separating them. The CDR3: CTCSADVGEAETLYF. The sequenced CDR3 bases are TGCACCTGCAGTGCAGATGTGGGGGAGGCAGAA.

As regards this clone: The genes are named according to mouse. The read is 4 residues too short to cover the CDR3 end, so that end is filled in from the germline J gene. J is TRBJ1-4 and V is TRBV1; no clear D gene. CDR1 and CDR2 (germline): NSQYPW, LRSPGD (reference sequence). V lost 0 bases and J 5 bases, leaving 7 bases between the germline ends. The CDR3 is made up of 14 amino acids. CDR3 residues: CTCSAEAENERLFF. CDR3 DNA (partial): TGCACCTGCAGTGCAGAAGCAGAGAACGAA.

Of note for this clone: The genes are named according to mouse. The missing CDR3 end, 4 residues past where the read stops, is filled in from the germline J gene. The J gene is TRBJ2-2, the V gene TRBV1, with a weak D call TRBD1 (5 bases). The CDR3 runs to 16 residues. Germline-derived CDR1 and CDR2 are NSQYPW and LRSPGD (reference sequence). Trimming took off 2 bases at V and 2 bases at J, with 12 bases between the two ends. The part of the CDR3 DNA that was read is TGCACCTGCAGTGCACAAGGGGAGGGGAACACCGGG. It specifies CTCSAQGEGNTG. The entire CDR3 sequence reads CTCSAQGEGNTGQLYF.

Note on this clone: Genes and germline are mouse. Read coverage stops 4 residues before the CDR3 terminus; the germline J gene supplies the remainder. The chain joins TRBV13-3 to TRBJ1-4; TRBD1 aligns across 11 bases. With 1 base clipped from V and 4 bases from J, the junction kept 3 bases outside the gene matches. Germline CDR1 and CDR2: NNHDY and SYVADS. The CDR3 length is 16 residues. The covered CDR3 bases are TGTGCCAGCAGTGATTTCGGGACAGGGGGCAACGAA. As protein: CASSDFGTGGNE. The entire CDR3 is CASSDFGTGGNERLFF.